The clone carrying this TCR beta chain was detected only a few times. Its specificity is unknown. These data come from a study of cytomegalovirus exposure and HLA in healthy donors. Study results and limitations: Within an earlier analysis, most TCR beta V segments proved productive either about 90% or about 30% of the time.

PCR primers comprised 60 Vbeta and 13 Jbeta primers. The method was immunoSEQ multiplex PCR; TCRdb's version includes in-frame clones alone and lacks a portion of them. The sample records over 100,000 clones, around three quarters being singletons. Trimming at V came to 2 bases and at J to 2 bases, leaving 3 bases not matched to a gene. Germline CDR1 and CDR2: MDHEN and SYDVKM. This CDR3 contains 14 residues. The receptor comes from a woman aged 18-30 years in good health and CMV-seropositive. The sequencing input was PBMCs. The rearrangement links TRBV28 to TRBJ2-7; 7 nucleotides match TRBD1. CDR3 coding DNA: TGTGCCAGCAGTTTAGGAGGACAGGCCTACGAGCAGTACTTC. This codes for CASSLGGQAYEQYF. Drawing the rest from reference TRBV28 and TRBJ2-7, the complete variable domain is DVKVTQSSRYLVKRTGEKVFLECVQDMDHENMFWYRQDPGLGLRLIYFSYDVKMKEKGDIPEGYSVSREKKERFSLILESASTNQTSMYLCASSLGGQAYEQYFGPGTRLTVT.